This T cell receptor (beta chain) was obtained from a study of glioma-infiltrating T cells after dendritic cell vaccination. Profiled with immunoSEQ multiplex PCR; TCRdb holds only in-frame clones, not every one. There are some 90,000 clones in the sample; roughly four fifths occur only once, and 2% to 2.5% lies in the top ten. This CDR3 is built from 15 residues. V gave up 8 bases and J gave up 0 bases, with 16 bases separating them. Germline V lookup: CDR1 MNHNS, CDR2 SASEGT. Specified time point: after dendritic cell vaccination, including at tumor progression/relapse. Selection required adequate fresh-frozen tumor tissue plus more than two years' survival data.

The sequence was obtained from a human donor with glioblastoma. The V gene is TRBV6-1, the J gene TRBJ1-2, with TRBD1 as a possible D gene (6 bases). This sample comprised blood, obtained after dendritic cell vaccination. CDR3 protein: CASGRGPTSNYGYTF. In DNA form, the CDR3 reads TGTGCCAGCGGCAGGGGACCGACCTCTAACTATGGCTACACCTTC.